This record looks at one T cell receptor (beta chain) sequence and its context. These data originate in a study of blood T cell repertoires in COVID-19. Turning to the study itself: COVID-19 samples collected from the United States, Italy and Spain covered acute and convalescent phases.

Germline-derived CDR1 and CDR2 are MDHEN and SYDVKM. V gave up 8 bases and J gave up 2 bases; unmatched junction bases: 10. CDR3 length: 17 amino acids. Original data processing: Nucleated cell counts were estimated from reference gene primer amplification. The data were produced by immunoSEQ multiplex PCR, yet TCRdb's version contains in-frame clones alone and is incomplete. V, J and clone size reflect that table, while D and trimming were determined from the DNA. The sample yields approximately 400,000 clones, 87% seen once. Enrolled through a virtual design, the participants were between roughly 18 and 90 years of age and came from fewer than 30 US areas. Participants reported their clinical history, and cohort assignment relied on those reports.

This TCR derives from a man aged 25-45 years who had recovered from COVID-19. The chain links TRBV28 to TRBJ2-6; 9 bases agree with TRBD1. Sequenced: PBMCs or T cells enriched from blood (not recorded which). The CDR3: CASFGGTGQTGANVLTF. The DNA of the CDR3 is TGTGCCAGCTTTGGTGGGACAGGGCAGACTGGGGCCAACGTCCTGACTTTC.